The clone carrying this T cell receptor beta chain has a handful of counts. Antigen unknown. The entry originates in a study of blood T cells in healthy people across ages. The V gene lost 5 bases and the J gene lost 7 bases, with 14 bases spanning the gap. This CDR3 comprises 14 residues. Germline V CDR1 and CDR2: SGHTA, FQGNSA. Next came a second PCR, run for about 6 to 12 cycles, which used a sample-barcoded 5' primer along with a J-beta primer mix. Via MiXCR, TCRdb re-called the 5' RACE reads, giving one row per CDR3 protein. This sample has around 520,000 distinct CDR3 sequences; around 27% occur once, and the top ten carry over 3.5%. Study findings and constraints: Shifts in expanded clonotypes may have been confounded by donor CMV status, which was unknown.

Separately, the same data were catalogued under a study of T cells of mothers and their children. That study reports: Inherited differences only slightly affect thymic shaping of TCR recombination output. Slightly higher, non-significant overlap characterized related mother-child pairs relative to unrelated pairs.

Sequencing was done on a sample of blood. The receptor's source is a boy younger than 10 in good health. This rearrangement joins TRBV7-2 to TRBJ2-2; TRBD1 might be the D (5 bases). The CDR3 region is CASSVKGQDGELFF. CDR3 in DNA: TGTGCCAGCAGCGTCAAGGGGCAGGACGGGGAGCTGTTTTTT.